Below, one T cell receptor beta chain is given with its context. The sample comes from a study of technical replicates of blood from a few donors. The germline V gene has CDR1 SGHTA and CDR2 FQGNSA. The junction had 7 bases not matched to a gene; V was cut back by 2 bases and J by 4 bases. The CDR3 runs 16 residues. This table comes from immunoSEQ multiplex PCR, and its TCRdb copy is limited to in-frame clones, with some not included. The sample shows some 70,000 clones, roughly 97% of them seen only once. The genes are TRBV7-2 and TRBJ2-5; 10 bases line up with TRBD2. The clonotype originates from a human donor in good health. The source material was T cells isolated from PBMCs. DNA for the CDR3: TGTGCCAGCAGCTTACCGGTAGCGGGAGGCACAGAGACCCAGTACTTC. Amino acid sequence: CASSLPVAGGTETQYF.